The clone carrying this T cell receptor (beta chain) was recorded many times. Regions amplified from RNA transcripts were the TCR beta CDR3 regions. HTBI primers were the set used in a first-round RT-PCR of the TCR CDR3. TCRdb re-called the multiplex PCR reads with MiXCR, one entry per CDR3 protein. The repertoire holds 450,000 to 600,000 distinct CDR3 sequences, with about 15% as singletons. This sample is drawn from a study of T cells in Graves' hyperthyroidism and ophthalmopathy. The TCR comes from a woman in her thirties or forties with Graves' hyperthyroidism. The specimen sequenced was blood.

The CDR3 spells CASSPPGLMNTEAFF. CDR3 bases: TGTGCCAGCTCACCCCCGGGGTTGATGAACACTGAAGCTTTCTTT. The chain has TRBV18 and TRBJ1-1; D unclear. CDR1 is KGHSH, CDR2 LQKENI, per germline. The length of the CDR3 is 15 residues. The V and J ends lost 3 bases and 0 bases respectively, with 11 bases between them.